This T cell receptor beta chain was retrieved from a study of STAT5B mutations in CD4+ large granular lymphocyte leukemia. Points from the study as a whole: Patient CD4-sorted repertoires stayed more clonal than healthy ones after leukemic-clone removal. Top patient clones used TRBV06 genes more often: 8/27 versus 2/35 in controls.

A remark on this clone: Its antigen is not known.

The survey-level immunoSEQ assay was used. Assay: immunoSEQ multiplex PCR; the TCRdb copy retains only in-frame clones and omits some. Of about 25,000 clones in the sample, approximately 81% were seen once. Germline CDR1 and CDR2: LNHDA and SQIVND (reference sequence). Trimming took 4 bases from V and 0 from J, leaving 7 bases between them. This CDR3 has 14 amino acids. Sequenced material: CD4+ T cells from blood buffy coats. The chain carries TRBV19 and TRBJ1-3; D unclear. The TCR was taken from a human donor in good health. The CDR3 here is CASSTGYSGNTIYF. The CDR3 coding sequence is TGTGCCAGTAGTACGGGCTACTCTGGAAACACCATATATTTT.